This is a list of T cell receptor beta chains from one sample in a study of cytomegalovirus exposure and HLA in healthy donors. Libraries were prepared by immunoSEQ multiplex PCR; TCRdb keeps only in-frame clonotypes and omits some of them. The sample lists 150,000 to 200,000 clones, more than 65% seen once, with 9.5% to 10% in the top ten. Sequencing was carried out using PBMCs. Every receptor here comes from a man between 18 and 29 years old in good health and CMV-seropositive. Both conserved end residues are part of each CDR3. D genes are given only for firm matches. Where a row states a size, it is once, few, many or the class of an expanded clone; other rows omit it.

>TRBD1|TRBJ1-2|TRBV6-5|.
TGTGCCAGCAGCTCCGACAGGGACCTACTCTATGGCTACACCTTC
CASSSDRDLLYGYTF
>.|TRBJ1-2|TRBV2|.
TGTGCCAACCCCAGGATGATAAGCACTAACTATGGCTACACCTTC
CANPRMISTNYGYTF
>.|TRBJ1-1|TRBV29-1|.
TGCAGCGTTGAACCCTCGGAGGGTACTGAAGCTTTCTTT
CSVEPSEGTEAFF
>.|TRBJ2-1|TRBV29-1|.
TGCAGCGTTGAAGATCCTTACAATGAGCAGTTCTTC
CSVEDPYNEQFF
>.|TRBJ2-1|TRBV27|.
TGTGCCAGCAGCCTAGGAGGGAGGGGGACTGGGGAGCAGTTCTTC
CASSLGGRGTGEQFF
>TRBD1|TRBJ2-7|TRBV10-1|.
TGCGCCAGCAGTGAGTCAGGGACAGGCGCCATCTACGAGCAGTACTTC
CASSESGTGAIYEQYF
>TRBD1|TRBJ1-2|TRBV29-1|.
TGCAGCGTTGAGACAGGGGAGGACTATGGCTACACCTTC
CSVETGEDYGYTF
>TRBD1|TRBJ2-2|TRBV11-2|.
TGTGCCAGCAGTCCACGGACAGGGCCGATCGGGGAGCTGTTTTTT
CASSPRTGPIGELFF
>TRBD1|TRBJ2-7|TRBV4-3|few
TGCGCCAGCAGCCAACTACCGGGACAGGGGGCTGGCGAGCAGTACTTC
CASSQLPGQGAGEQYF
>TRBD1|TRBJ1-3|TRBV19|.
TGTGCCAGTAGTGACGACGCAGGGGGAAGTGGAAACACCATATATTTT
CASSDDAGGSGNTIYF
>TRBD1|TRBJ2-7|TRBV27|once
TGTGTCACAGGGGGCTCCCACGAGCAGTACTTC
CVTGGSHEQYF
>TRBD1|TRBJ2-7|TRBV29-1|.
TGCAGCGCTGGGACAGGGGTTAACTCCTACGAGCAGTACTTC
CSAGTGVNSYEQYF
>.|TRBJ2-6|TRBV19|few
TGTGCCAGTCGCAACAGGGAGACTGGGGCCAACGTCCTGACTTTC
CASRNRETGANVLTF
>.|TRBJ2-7|TRBV2|.
TGTGCCAGCAGTGATGGCGGCCAGAGGCGGTACTTC
CASSDGGQRRYF
>.|TRBJ1-4|TRBV6-5|.
TGTGCCAGCAGTACAGGGTGGTCGACTAATGAAAAACTGTTTTTT
CASSTGWSTNEKLFF
>.|TRBJ1-1|TRBV5-5|.
TGTGCCAGCAGCTTGGTGTGGGGGGGTTCCGAAGCTTTCTTT
CASSLVWGGSEAFF
>.|TRBJ2-6|TRBV5-1|.
TGCGCCAGCAGCTTCTTGTTCCAGGGATTGTGGACTGGGGCCAACGTCCTGACTTTC
CASSFLFQGLWTGANVLTF
>.|TRBJ2-7|TRBV7-8|.
TGTGCCAGCAGCTTAGAACATTACGAGCAGTACTTC
CASSLEHYEQYF
>TRBD1|TRBJ2-7|TRBV5-1|.
TGCGCCAGCAGCTTGGAGGGGGCACCCTACGAGCAGTACTTC
CASSLEGAPYEQYF
>.|TRBJ2-7|TRBV5-1|.
TGCGCCAGCAGCTCCTACGGGGTCTACGAGCAGTACTTC
CASSSYGVYEQYF
>.|TRBJ1-1|TRBV29-1|.
TGCAGCGTTTTGTTCTGGGGGGGGAACACTGAAGCTTTCTTT
CSVLFWGGNTEAFF
>TRBD1|TRBJ1-2|TRBV10-3|.
TGTGCCATCAGTGGAAGGGGGACAGTGCCTGGCTACACCTTC
CAISGRGTVPGYTF
>TRBD1|TRBJ1-2|TRBV13|few
TGTGCCAGCAGCTTCACCCGGACAGGGATTTCTGGCTACACCTTC
CASSFTRTGISGYTF
>.|TRBJ1-3|TRBV7-6|.
TGTGCCAGCAGCTTATCGGCTGGGTTGGGCAACACCATATATTTT
CASSLSAGLGNTIYF
>TRBD1|TRBJ1-6|TRBV28|once
TGTGCCAGCAGCCTGACAGGGATAAATTCACCCCTCCACTTT
CASSLTGINSPLHF
>TRBD1|TRBJ1-1|TRBV6-5|.
TGTGCCAGCAGCCCCGGGACAGGGGGCACTGAAGCTTTCTTT
CASSPGTGGTEAFF
>TRBD1|TRBJ1-3|TRBV6-5|.
TGTGCCAGCACCGCCGGGACAGGTCATGGAAACACCATATATTTT
CASTAGTGHGNTIYF
>TRBD1|TRBJ1-4|TRBV6-1|few
TGTGCCAGCAGCCGACAGGGTAACGAAAAACTGTTTTTT
CASSRQGNEKLFF
>TRBD1|TRBJ1-2|TRBV7-2|.
TGTGCCAGCAGCTGGACAGGGGGCGATGGCTACACCTTC
CASSWTGGDGYTF
>TRBD1|TRBJ2-3|TRBV10-1|.
TGCGCCAGCTCGAGGGGGCGGGTCACAGATACGCAGTATTTT
CASSRGRVTDTQYF
>TRBD2|TRBJ2-4|TRBV5-1|.
TGCGCCAGCAGCCTGGGACTAGCGGGAGTGAACATTCAGTACTTC
CASSLGLAGVNIQYF
>.|TRBJ1-4|TRBV7-9|.
TGTGCCAGCAGCCCATTCCCCGGGGTCGCTAATGAAAAACTGTTTTTT
CASSPFPGVANEKLFF
>.|TRBJ1-2|TRBV14|.
TGTGCCAGCAGCCCCGTCGACAGCCTTTGGGGCTACACCTTC
CASSPVDSLWGYTF
>TRBD1|TRBJ1-6|TRBV6-5|.
TGTGCCAGCAAGAGGACAGGGGTATCACCCCTCCACTTT
CASKRTGVSPLHF
>TRBD2|TRBJ2-5|TRBV5-1|.
TGCGCCAGCAGCCCTAGCGGGGGGCAAGAGACCCAGTACTTC
CASSPSGGQETQYF
>TRBD1|TRBJ1-2|TRBV6-5|.
TGTGCCAGCAGTTTTAACAGGGGGCTTGGTGGCTACACCTTC
CASSFNRGLGGYTF
>TRBD2|TRBJ2-6|TRBV27|.
TGTGCCAGCAGCGGGGGGGCTGGGGCCAACGTCCTGACTTTC
CASSGGAGANVLTF
>TRBD2|TRBJ2-1|TRBV18|few
TGTGCCAGCTCGCCCACTAGCGGGAGGCTGGGTGAGCAGTTCTTC
CASSPTSGRLGEQFF
>.|TRBJ1-2|TRBV2|.
TGTGCCAGCACAGGGGCTAATTATGGCTACACCTTC
CASTGANYGYTF
>TRBD1|TRBJ2-7|TRBV4-3|.
TGCGCCAGCAGCCAGTCTCACAGGGGAAGCTCCTACGAGCAGTACTTC
CASSQSHRGSSYEQYF
>.|TRBJ1-2|TRBV13|few
TGTGCCAGCAGCGTTTCGGGGGGGGGCTACACCTTC
CASSVSGGGYTF
>TRBD2|TRBJ2-7|TRBV28|.
TGTGCCAGCAGTGCGGGCGGGAGTATGTACGAGCAGTACTTC
CASSAGGSMYEQYF
>.|TRBJ1-1|TRBV25-1|.
TGTGCCAGCAGATACAGCTTTTTCACTGAAGCTTTCTTT
CASRYSFFTEAFF
>TRBD2|TRBJ2-4|TRBV15|.
TGTGCCACCAGCAGAGACGGGACTAGCGGAAACATTCAGTACTTC
CATSRDGTSGNIQYF
>TRBD2|TRBJ2-1|TRBV6-1|.
TGTGCCAGCAGTCCGCGGGGGAGCTCCTACAATGAGCAGTTCTTC
CASSPRGSSYNEQFF
>TRBD1|TRBJ1-2|TRBV2|once
TGTGCCAGCAGTGAAAGGGGACAGGGACTAATGGCCTATGGCTACACCTTC
CASSERGQGLMAYGYTF
>.|TRBJ1-2|TRBV29-1|.
TGCAGCGTTGAACCGTCTAACTATGGCTACACCTTC
CSVEPSNYGYTF
>.|TRBJ1-4|TRBV29-1|.
TGCAGCGCGGTGAACACGGGAGTAGATGAAAAACTGTTTTTT
CSAVNTGVDEKLFF
>.|TRBJ2-7|TRBV5-6|few
TGTGCCAGCAGCTCACCGACAGGCACTGGATACGAGCAGTACTTC
CASSSPTGTGYEQYF
>.|TRBJ2-5|TRBV5-1|.
TGCGCCAGCAGCTTGGCGGGGAGGGAGACCCAGTACTTC
CASSLAGRETQYF
>.|TRBJ1-3|TRBV11-2|.
TGTGCCAGCAGCTCCACCACTTTCCTTTCTGGAAACACCATATATTTT
CASSSTTFLSGNTIYF
>TRBD1|TRBJ2-7|TRBV29-1|.
TGCAGCGTGGGAGGACAGGGATCCTCCTACGAGCAGTACTTC
CSVGGQGSSYEQYF
>.|TRBJ1-1|TRBV5-1|.
TGCGCCAGCAGCTTGGTAGTCAGGGGCACGAACACTGAAGCTTTCTTT
CASSLVVRGTNTEAFF
>.|TRBJ2-2|TRBV19|.
TGTGCCAGTAGTATAAGCGAGGTGAGGGCCGGGGAGCTGTTTTTT
CASSISEVRAGELFF
>TRBD1|TRBJ1-2|TRBV5-1|.
TGCGCCAGCAGCTTCCTGACAGGGGATTATGGCTACACCTTC
CASSFLTGDYGYTF
>.|TRBJ2-3|TRBV28|once
TGTGCCCCTCCCGGGACTCCAAGGCGGGCCACAGATACGCAGTATTTT
CAPPGTPRRATDTQYF
>TRBD1|TRBJ2-7|TRBV7-2|.
TGTGCCAGCGGACAGGGAGCATACGAGCAGTACTTC
CASGQGAYEQYF
>TRBD1|TRBJ1-5|TRBV11-2|.
TGTGCCAGCAGCTTAGAGACAGGGCCACCCAGCAATCAGCCCCAGCATTTT
CASSLETGPPSNQPQHF
>.|TRBJ1-2|TRBV28|.
TGTGCCAGCAGGACAGCGCTTGGCTATGGCTACACCTTC
CASRTALGYGYTF